This T cell receptor beta chain was identified during a study of graft-versus-host responses after intestinal transplantation. Study-wide background: Each recipient received a multivisceral, liver-intestinal, or isolated intestinal graft. Study-level points and caveats: Early post-transplant HvG declines were associated with peak circulating GvH clone levels.

The CDR3 loop spans 15 amino acids. V gave up 6 bases and J gave up 7 bases; unmatched junction bases: 12. Germline V lookup: CDR1 MNHEY, CDR2 SVGAGI. With regard to this clone: Its cognate antigen is unknown.

Assay used: immunoSEQ multiplex PCR; TCRdb lists only in-frame clones, some missing. Here the sample spans about 120,000 clones, 85% to 95% being singletons. This clonotype originated in a human donor who received an intestinal transplant. The sequencing here drew on unstimulated CD4+ T cells sorted from spleen or lymph node cells, taken before intestinal transplant. The V and J genes are TRBV6-5 and TRBJ2-1, with TRBD2 matching 7 bases. In DNA, the CDR3 is TGTGCCAGCAGCCCCGTATCATGGCGGGAGAATGAGCAGTTCTTC. As protein: CASSPVSWRENEQFF.